The 14 T cell receptor beta chains in this list originate from one sample, sequenced in a study of cytomegalovirus exposure and HLA in healthy donors. PCR used 60 Vbeta primers and 13 Jbeta primers. Sequenced by immunoSEQ multiplex PCR; TCRdb stores in-frame clones only, minus some. This table has 100,000 to 150,000 clones, around 69% appearing once. Sequencing used PBMCs. These receptors were obtained from a human donor in good health.

This chain joins TRBV5-1 and TRBJ1-2; 7 bases align to TRBD1. Trimming removed 4 bases from V and 4 bases from J; junction bases left unmatched: 7. CDR1 SGHRS and CDR2 YFSETQ come from the germline V gene. The CDR3 contains 14 residues. CDR3 protein: CASSAEDRSYGYTF. The CDR3 DNA reads as TGCGCCAGCAGCGCCGAGGACAGGAGCTATGGCTACACCTTC.

The V and J genes are TRBV7-9 and TRBJ2-6; 11 bases are shared with TRBD1. The germline V gene has CDR1 SEHNR and CDR2 FQNEAQ (reference sequence). This CDR3 has 16 residues. CDR3 bases: TGTTCCACACCAGGGACAGGGGGATCTGGGGCCAACGTCCTGACTTTC. It translates to CSTPGTGGSGANVLTF.

The rearrangement links TRBV2 to TRBJ1-1; 7 bases line up with TRBD1. CDR1 is SNHLY and CDR2 is FYNNEI in the germline V gene. Trimming cost V 3 bases and J 1 base; bases outside gene matches: 5. The CDR3 is made up of 15 amino acids. Written as DNA, the CDR3 is TGTGCCAGCAGTGAGGTACAGGGGTGGAACACTGAAGCTTTCTTT. Protein product: CASSEVQGWNTEAFF.

V gene TRBV7-2 combines with J gene TRBJ2-7; 8 bases line up with TRBD1. Germline CDR1 SGHTA, CDR2 FQGNSA. The CDR3 is made up of 16 amino acids. V shed 5 bases and J 0 bases; nucleotides not matched to a gene: 9. CDR3 in amino acids: CASSPRGQALSYEQYF. CDR3 DNA sequence: TGTGCCAGCAGCCCACGGGGACAGGCCCTCTCCTACGAGCAGTACTTC. Drawing the rest from reference TRBV7-2 and TRBJ2-7, the complete variable domain is GAGVSQSPSNKVTEKGKDVELRCDPISGHTALYWYRQSLGQGLEFLIYFQGNSAPDKSGLPSDRFSAERTGGSVSTLTIQRTQQEDSAVYLCASSPRGQALSYEQYFGPGTRLTVT.

The chain joins TRBV15 to TRBJ2-5, with TRBD1 matching over 9 bases. V trimming: 5 bases; J trimming: 3 bases; junction bases outside the gene matches: 7. Germline V CDR1 and CDR2: LNHNV, YYDKDF (reference sequence). This CDR3 spans 15 amino acids. The DNA of the CDR3 is TGTGCCACCAGCCGCGGGGGACAGGGCGAAGAGACCCAGTACTTC. This gives the protein CATSRGGQGEETQYF.

The chain uses TRBV10-3 and TRBJ2-1; no definite D call. This CDR3 has 16 residues. Trimming removed 3 bases at V and 0 bases at J, with 12 bases between. Germline CDR1 reads ENHRY; CDR2 reads SYGVKD. Written as DNA, the CDR3 is TGTGCCATCAGTGACCCCTCTCTCAGCTCCTACAATGAGCAGTTCTTC. Translation: CAISDPSLSSYNEQFF.

The J gene is TRBJ2-5, the V gene TRBV30; D unresolved. The length of the CDR3 is 13 residues. Trimming took off 6 bases at V and 6 bases at J, with 17 bases between the two ends. Germline V gene sequence: CDR1 GTSNPN, CDR2 SVGIG (reference sequence). The CDR3 region is CACPAVNSQTQYF. For the CDR3, the DNA is TGTGCCTGCCCGGCGGTTAATTCGCAGACCCAGTACTTC. The full variable domain, completed using reference TRBV30 and TRBJ2-5, is SQTIHQWPATLVQPVGSPLSLECTVEGTSNPNLYWYRQAAGRGLQLLFYSVGIGQISSEVPQNLSASRPQDRQFILSSKKLLLSDSGFYLCACPAVNSQTQYFGPGTRLLVL.

This rearrangement joins TRBV7-2 to TRBJ2-5; 7 positions match TRBD2. CDR3 length equals 15 residues. Trimming took 1 base from V and 5 from J; bases not matched to a gene: 7. Looked up from germline, CDR1 is SGHTA and CDR2 is FQGNSA. In nucleotides, the CDR3 is TGTGCCAGCAGCTTAGGGTCGGGGGGAGGGGAGACCCAGTACTTC. Its protein is CASSLGSGGGETQYF.

CDR3 region: CASSLPTDSYEQYF. CDR3 bases: TGTGCCAGCAGTTTGCCTACAGACTCCTACGAGCAGTACTTC. This rearrangement joins TRBV28 to TRBJ2-7, with unresolved D. CDR3 size: 14 residues. Per germline, CDR1 MDHEN and CDR2 SYDVKM. Trimming removed 3 bases at V and 0 bases at J, with 9 bases between.

The sample holds one count of this clone. The gene calls are TRBV27 and TRBJ2-7, with 7 bases identical to TRBD1. The CDR3 totals 13 residues. In germline, CDR1 is MNHEY, CDR2 SMNVEV (reference sequence). J was trimmed by 5 bases and V by 8 bases; bases with no gene match: 9. The CDR3 protein is CASRRQGQNEQYF. CDR3 in DNA: TGTGCCAGCCGTAGACAGGGTCAGAACGAGCAGTACTTC.

With regard to this clone: Relative to the germline gene, one junction end is altered; a read error may explain this. This chain uses TRBV7-9 with TRBJ1-1; a possible D gene is TRBD1 (6 bases). CDR1 and CDR2 from the germline V gene are SEHNR and FQNEAQ (reference sequence). The CDR3 consists of 16 residues. DNA for the CDR3: TGTTCCAGCAGCTTAGAAACAGGGTCAATGAACACTGAAGCTTTCTTT. Protein product: CSSSLETGSMNTEAFF.

The chain combines TRBV9 with TRBJ1-2; no clear D. The germline V gene has CDR1 SGDLS and CDR2 YYNGEE. V gave up 2 bases and J gave up 6 bases, with 26 bases separating them. The CDR3 is 18 amino acids. CDR3 loop: CASSVTTIAAVLGHGYTF. The DNA of the CDR3 is TGTGCCAGCAGCGTTACGACTATCGCGGCAGTACTAGGACATGGCTACACCTTC.

This clone appeared a few times. J is TRBJ2-1 and V is TRBV5-8, with a possible D match to TRBD2 (6 bases). The CDR3 has 15 residues. Germline V gene sequence: CDR1 SGHTS, CDR2 YDEGEE. Trimming left V 2 bases short and J 7 bases short, with 16 bases between. The CDR3 here is CASSFGRRVENEQFF. CDR3 sequence (DNA): TGTGCCAGCAGCTTTGGCAGGAGGGTTGAGAATGAGCAGTTCTTC. The full variable domain, in which reference TRBV5-8 and TRBJ2-1 provide the parts outside the CDR3, is EAGVTQSPTHLIKTRGQQATLRCSPISGHTSVYWYQQALGLGLQFLLWYDEGEERNRGNFPPRFSGRQFPNYSSELNVNALELEDSALYLCASSFGRRVENEQFFGPGTRLTVL.

CDR3 in DNA: TGTGCCAGCAGCTGGACAGGGGACTATAATTCACCCCTCCACTTT. It encodes CASSWTGDYNSPLHF. This sequence joins TRBV13 and TRBJ1-6; TRBD1 matches 9 bases. The CDR3 has 15 residues. Germline V gene sequence: CDR1 PRHDT, CDR2 FYEKMQ (reference sequence). V shed 4 bases and J 3 bases; nucleotides not matched to a gene: 1.